This T cell receptor beta chain originates from a study of cytomegalovirus exposure and HLA in healthy donors. In regard to this clone: An end of the junction differs from the germline gene, which may be a read error.

With 60 Vbeta and 13 Jbeta primers, the PCR was carried out. Clones were sequenced by immunoSEQ multiplex PCR, and TCRdb holds only the in-frame ones, with some missing. The repertoire holds approximately 100,000 clones, over 60% seen once, with under 5% in the top ten. Germline values: CDR1 SEHNR, CDR2 FQNEAQ (reference sequence). The CDR3 has 16 residues. The sequenced sample consisted of PBMCs. The genes are TRBV7-9 and TRBJ1-3; possible D gene TRBD1, 6 bases. This receptor was obtained from a young man in good health and CMV-seronegative. The CDR3 region is CSSSNNRAFSGNTIYF. For the CDR3, the DNA is TGTTCCAGCAGCAACAACAGGGCCTTCTCTGGAAACACCATATATTTT.